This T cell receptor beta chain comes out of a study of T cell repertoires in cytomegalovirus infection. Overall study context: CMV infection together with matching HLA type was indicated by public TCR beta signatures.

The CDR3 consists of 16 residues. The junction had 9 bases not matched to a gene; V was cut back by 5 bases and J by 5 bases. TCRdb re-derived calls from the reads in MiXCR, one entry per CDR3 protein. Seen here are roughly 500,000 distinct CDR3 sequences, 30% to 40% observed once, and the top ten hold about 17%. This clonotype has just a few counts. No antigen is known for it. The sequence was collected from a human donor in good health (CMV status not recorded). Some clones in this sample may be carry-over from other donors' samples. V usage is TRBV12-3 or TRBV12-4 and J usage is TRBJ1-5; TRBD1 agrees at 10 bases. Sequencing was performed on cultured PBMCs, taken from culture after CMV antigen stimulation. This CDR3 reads CASSPPTGGLYQPQHF. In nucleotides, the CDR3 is TGTGCCAGCAGTCCACCGACAGGGGGCTTGTATCAGCCCCAGCATTTT.